These 10 T cell receptor beta chains originate from one sample sequenced in a study of monozygotic twins with inflammatory bowel disease. Each CDR3 protein gets one entry in TCRdb, which reprocessed the 5' RACE reads and gives no DNA. This sample's table has about 150,000 distinct CDR3 sequences. The sample taken for sequencing was blood. The receptors derive from a human donor with ulcerative colitis or Crohn's disease, or a healthy co-twin of an affected twin (not recorded which).

The CDR3 protein is CSARDEGGVVGELFF. The rearrangement uses TRBV20-1 and TRBJ2-2; TCRdb calls TRBD1, which cannot be checked without DNA. Germline V gives CDR1 DFQATT, CDR2 SNEGSKA (reference sequence). This CDR3 contains 15 residues.

The CDR3 sequence is CASSLDLSTDTQYF. The chain recombines TRBV11-3 with TRBJ2-3. The CDR3 covers 14 residues. The germline V gene has CDR1 SGHNT and CDR2 YENEEA.

V and J are TRBV5-1 and TRBJ2-5; the TRBD1 assignment by TCRdb is unverifiable without DNA. The CDR3 contains 17 residues. Germline values: CDR1 SGHRS, CDR2 YFSETQ. The CDR3 reads CASSFGTGVLGQETQYF.

The rearrangement joins TRBV28 to TRBJ1-1. The CDR3 sequence is 11 residues long. Looked up from germline, CDR1 is MDHEN and CDR2 is SYDVKM. CDR3 residues: CASSFKDEAFF.

The CDR3 loop reads CASSQSNNGETQYF. V and J are TRBV4-2 and TRBJ2-5. CDR1 and CDR2 (germline): LGHNA, YNFKEQ. This CDR3 region has 14 residues.

The chain joins TRBV3-1 to TRBJ2-7; TCRdb lists TRBD1, though no DNA is available to test this call. The CDR3 sequence is 13 residues long. The germline V gene encodes CDR1 LGHDT and CDR2 YNNKEL (reference sequence). The CDR3 protein is CASTHGGAYEQYF.

The chain recombines TRBV27 with TRBJ2-7; the TRBD2 assignment by TCRdb is unverifiable without DNA. Germline values: CDR1 MNHEY, CDR2 SMNVEV (reference sequence). The CDR3 contains 15 residues. The CDR3 is CASSLLAGISYEQYF.

V usage is TRBV5-4 and J usage is TRBJ1-5; TCRdb's D call, TRBD1, is unchecked because there is no DNA. Germline V CDR1 and CDR2: SGHNT, YYREEE (reference sequence). This CDR3 has 14 residues. The CDR3 sequence: CASSNRGSNQPQHF.

The chain recombines TRBV7-2 with TRBJ1-2; TCRdb outputs TRBD1, but without DNA this stays unchecked. Germline V CDR1 and CDR2: SGHTA, FQGNSA. The CDR3 loop spans 15 amino acids. The CDR3 loop reads CSSSLIPEANYGYTF.

The rearrangement uses TRBV11-3 and TRBJ2-2; TCRdb outputs TRBD2, but without DNA this stays unchecked. The germline CDR1 and CDR2 sequences are SGHNT and YENEEA. The CDR3 consists of 15 residues. This CDR3 reads CASSSGTSPAGELFF.